One and the same sample provided the 3 T cell receptor beta chains below, sequenced in a study of control samples from healthy donors and cancer patients. Data came from immunoSEQ multiplex PCR; TCRdb stores just in-frame clones and leaves some out. The sample lists some 140,000 clones; roughly 89% were seen once. Sequences were obtained from blood. These receptors all stem from a man aged 30 to 45 in good health.

The gene calls are TRBV27 and TRBJ1-1, with no clear D. Trimming removed 2 bases from V and 0 bases from J, with 7 bases in between. The germline V gene encodes CDR1 MNHEY and CDR2 SMNVEV (reference sequence). The CDR3 runs to 14 residues. CDR3: CASSLREMNTEAFF. Written as DNA, the CDR3 is TGTGCCAGCAGTTTACGGGAGATGAACACTGAAGCTTTCTTT.

J is TRBJ1-6 and V is TRBV14; possibly TRBD1 for D (5 bases). CDR1 and CDR2 (germline): SGHDN, FVKESK. The CDR3 totals 14 residues. Between the trimmed V and J ends, which lost 4 bases and 4 bases, there was a span of 8 bases. This CDR3 reads CASSRGTYNSPLHF. The CDR3, as DNA: TGTGCCAGCAGCCGAGGGACTTATAATTCACCCCTCCACTTT.

The chain recombines TRBV29-1 with TRBJ1-2; D is ambiguous. Trimming left V 0 bases short and J 5 bases short, with 13 bases between. The germline V gene encodes CDR1 SQVTM and CDR2 ANQGSEA. The CDR3 is 14 residues long. For the CDR3, the DNA is TGCAGCGTTGAAGATGACGGGCTCCCTTATGGCTACACCTTC. Translating gives CSVEDDGLPYGYTF.